This T cell receptor beta chain was profiled in a study of T cells after yellow fever vaccination. Looking at the study overall: SMART-Seq v4 Ultra Low Input prepared libraries from low-cell fractions.

Study-level findings and limits: Reappearance after the booster was observed for most primary-vaccination clones (about 97% CD4, about 85% CD8). Nearly all vaccine-responding clonotypes were undetectable in sorted memory subsets on day 0.

TCRdb re-called the 5' RACE reads through MiXCR, storing one row per CDR3 protein. The data contain more than 25,000 distinct CDR3 sequences, 5.5% of them seen just once; the ten biggest clones take up 10% to 15%. Trimming pared 4 bases from V and 5 bases from J, leaving 13 bases between. Germline CDR1 is SGHDT and CDR2 is YYEEEE. This CDR3 spans 13 amino acids. This clonotype was detected ten times or more. This chain links TRBV5-6 with TRBJ2-7; D gene unclear. This specimen was PBMCs, either bulk or a sorted T-cell subset (CD4+, CD8+, memory, or dextramer-sorted; not recorded which), taken 15 days after the yellow fever booster vaccination. This clonotype was obtained from a man aged 30-40 years who received the YFV17D yellow fever vaccine. The CDR3 DNA sequence: TGTGCCAGCAGCAACTGGGTGGGTAACGAGCAGTACTTC. This sequence encodes CASSNWVGNEQYF.